This T cell receptor beta chain was identified in a study of control samples from healthy donors and cancer patients. Measured with immunoSEQ multiplex PCR; TCRdb has only the in-frame clones, and not every one. The table lists roughly 200,000 clones, roughly nine tenths of them singletons. V was clipped by 5 bases and J by 9 bases, with 14 bases between them. Germline lookup yields CDR1 MNHEY and CDR2 SMNVEV (reference sequence). CDR3 length equals 14 residues. The chain combines TRBV27 with TRBJ1-6, with D tentatively TRBD1 (5 bases). Sequencing was performed on blood. This TCR came from a man aged 25 to 45 in good health. In DNA form, the CDR3 reads TGTGCCAGCAGTGGGCCGGTGGGGGGTTCACCCCTCCACTTT. Encoded protein: CASSGPVGGSPLHF.